This T cell receptor beta chain comes out of a study of CD8+ T cells in alopecia areata. Study information: Dosing with tofacitinib proceeded for 6 to 18 months, followed by 6 months off drug.

The germline V gene has CDR1 MNHNY and CDR2 SVGAGI (reference sequence). The CDR3 covers 16 residues. V lost 5 bases, J lost 2 bases, and 7 bases stayed unmatched. Extracted RNA was reverse transcribed into cDNA, the sequencing template. The protocol was immunoSEQ multiplex PCR, while the TCRdb copy is restricted to in-frame clones and leaves out a portion. The repertoire holds about 19,000 clones, with about 70% as singletons. In its sample, this clone is medium-sized (0.01 to 0.1%). Its antigen is not known. Peripheral blood and lesional scalp punch biopsies were taken from alopecia areata patients. Regarding the study as a whole: Affected lesional scalp, above all in alopecia totalis/universalis, was more clonal than normal scalp. Scalp specimens additionally yield sequences from normal skin's resident alphabeta T cells.

J is TRBJ1-2 and V is TRBV6-6; TRBD1 agrees at 11 bases. This clonotype was obtained from a human donor with alopecia areata. The starting material was skin, obtained at week 0. CDR3 amino acids: CASSRTGGVSNYGYTF. CDR3 coding DNA: TGTGCCAGCAGTAGGACAGGGGGCGTATCAAACTATGGCTACACCTTC.